These T cell receptor beta chains were read from a single sample in a study of monozygotic twins with inflammatory bowel disease. Following a re-call of the 5' RACE reads, TCRdb has one entry per CDR3 protein and lacks DNA. The sample table sets out 350,000 to 550,000 distinct CDR3 sequences. Sequenced input: blood. Receptors originate from a human donor with ulcerative colitis or Crohn's disease, or a healthy co-twin of an affected twin (not recorded which). The CDR3 runs from the conserved cysteine through the conserved F or W.

j_call v_call cdr3_aa
TRBJ1-1 TRBV18 CASSPYRVTEAFF
TRBJ2-4 TRBV2 CASRDRASKNIQYF
TRBJ2-6 TRBV5-1 CASSLDAVGGRASSGANVLTF
TRBJ2-7 TRBV5-1 CASSLNPDSYEQYF
TRBJ1-2 TRBV27 CASSLTSANYGYTF
TRBJ2-7 TRBV25-1 CASSPSWLGNEQYF
TRBJ1-2 TRBV6-6 CASTEASLGYTF
TRBJ2-1 TRBV7-2 CASTLSGNEQFF
TRBJ1-1 TRBV5-1 CASSSLGQMNTEAFF
TRBJ2-6 TRBV29-1 CSVPGSGANVLTF
TRBJ2-3 TRBV20-1 CSAPLAGGADTQYF
TRBJ1-3 TRBV11-2 CASSLLGGNTIYF
TRBJ2-7 TRBV6-5 CASSYSRTYEQYF
TRBJ1-5 TRBV20-1 CSARDPGQGVAHPQHF
TRBJ2-5 TRBV20-1 CSARLGVMETQYF
TRBJ2-7 TRBV4-1 CASSQDQGSMFYEQYF
TRBJ1-2 TRBV20-1 CSASPGTGVTF
TRBJ2-5 TRBV7-2 CASSLVSGVGQETQYF
TRBJ2-5 TRBV7-8 CASSLGTSRETQYF
TRBJ1-5 TRBV11-2 CASSLGPGGIQPQHF
TRBJ2-5 TRBV12-3/TRBV12-4 CASSLEGWETQYF
TRBJ1-2 TRBV28 CASSFGQGRYGYTF
TRBJ2-7 TRBV12-3/TRBV12-4 CASSFGTNTREQYF
TRBJ2-5 TRBV20-1 CSASPPVDQETQYF
TRBJ1-2 TRBV5-1 CASSLATTNYGYTF
TRBJ2-2 TRBV5-1 CASSLGGAPNTGELFF
TRBJ2-7 TRBV20-1 CSAPSLYEQYF
TRBJ2-3 TRBV20-1 CSASRRTDTQYF
TRBJ1-2 TRBV20-1 CSARTRPGDGYTF
TRBJ1-1 TRBV12-3/TRBV12-4 CASGGGLGRGTEAFF
TRBJ2-7 TRBV28 CASRSLLYEQYF
TRBJ2-7 TRBV7-9 CASSLRGSLYKQYF
TRBJ1-5 TRBV6-2/TRBV6-3 CASSYGWDTNQPQHF
TRBJ2-2 TRBV2 CASKAQGKELFF
TRBJ2-7 TRBV5-4 CASSLSQTSYEQYF
TRBJ2-1 TRBV7-9 CASTSRLGTYNEQFF
TRBJ1-1 TRBV5-1 CASSRWIQGANTEAFF
TRBJ2-1 TRBV12-3/TRBV12-4 CASSLRGGDYNEQFF
TRBJ1-1 TRBV5-1 CASSTGSENTEAFF
TRBJ1-2 TRBV12-3/TRBV12-4 CASSPSGDFGYGYTF
TRBJ1-1 TRBV12-3/TRBV12-4 CASSLGPDRVPEAFF
TRBJ2-5 TRBV20-1 CSARRELSGETQYF
TRBJ2-7 TRBV10-3 CATRAGGTSYEQYF